A single sample gave rise to the 29 T cell receptor beta chains below, sequenced in a study of graft-versus-host responses after intestinal transplantation. Assay used: immunoSEQ multiplex PCR; TCRdb lists only in-frame clones, some missing. The top ten clones hold 0.18% of a sample with roughly 100,000 clones, roughly 89% of them seen once. No antigen is known for these receptors. Sequenced material: unstimulated CD4+ T cells sorted from spleen or lymph node cells, taken before transplant. The origin of the receptors is a human donor who was the organ donor for an intestinal transplant.

This clone was observed a handful of times. J is TRBJ1-1 and V is TRBV19; D is unresolved. This CDR3 is 13 amino acids long. Germline assignment: CDR1 LNHDA and CDR2 SQIVND (reference sequence). Trimming cost V 7 bases and J 0 bases, with 9 bases left between them. CDR3 region: CASNRYMNTEAFF. The CDR3 nucleotides are TGTGCCAGTAATCGGTATATGAACACTGAAGCTTTCTTT.

The chain is built from TRBV28 and TRBJ2-6; 7 bases fit TRBD1. The CDR3 sequence is 16 residues long. The V gene's germline CDR1 is MDHEN and CDR2 SYDVKM. Trimming removed 6 bases from V and 0 bases from J; junction bases left unmatched: 5. CDR3 protein: CASRQGSSSGANVLTF. The CDR3 region has the DNA TGTGCCAGCAGACAGGGGTCTTCCTCTGGGGCCAACGTCCTGACTTTC.

The J gene is TRBJ2-5, the V gene TRBV25-1; TRBD1 is a possible D gene (6 bases). The germline CDR1 and CDR2 sequences are MGHDK and SYGVNS. The CDR3 is made up of 13 amino acids. The V gene lost 6 bases and the J gene lost 0 bases, with 8 bases spanning the gap. The DNA for the CDR3 is TGTGCCAGCAGAAGGGGGAACCAAGAGACCCAGTACTTC. This encodes CASRRGNQETQYF.

The chain carries TRBV5-1 and TRBJ1-3; the match to TRBD1 covers 9 bases. V shed 4 bases and J 2 bases; nucleotides not matched to a gene: 4. Germline CDR1 and CDR2: SGHRS and YFSETQ. CDR3 length: 15 amino acids. The CDR3 nucleotides are TGCGCCAGCAGCACGGGACAGGGTGCTGGAAACACCATATATTTT. It is translated as CASSTGQGAGNTIYF.

The chain uses TRBV11-2 and TRBJ1-1; D gene uncertain. In germline, CDR1 is SGHAT, CDR2 FQNNGV. V lost 1 base to trimming and J lost 0 bases, with 12 bases between them. This CDR3 spans 16 amino acids. CDR3 nucleotide sequence: TGTGCCAGCAGCTTAGGGGAGGGCCCCTTGAACACTGAAGCTTTCTTT. Translation gives CASSLGEGPLNTEAFF.

This CDR3 is CASSPRLAGNTGELFF. The CDR3 region has the DNA TGTGCCAGCAGCCCCCGACTAGCGGGGAACACCGGGGAGCTGTTTTTT. The chain carries TRBV4-2 and TRBJ2-2, with 10 bases fitting TRBD2. Germline lookup yields CDR1 LGHNA and CDR2 YNFKEQ. The CDR3 sequence is 16 residues long. Losses at the gene ends were 4 bases for V and 1 base for J; bases not matched to a gene: 3.

The V call is TRBV9, the J call TRBJ2-7; D is possibly TRBD2 (6 bases). CDR1 is SGDLS, CDR2 YYNGEE, per germline. The V and J ends lost 8 bases and 4 bases respectively, with 19 bases between them. CDR3 length equals 14 residues. CDR3 in amino acids: CARWGDGIAYEQYF. The CDR3 region has the DNA TGTGCCAGATGGGGGGACGGCATTGCTTACGAGCAGTACTTC.

The rearrangement uses TRBV6-1 and TRBJ2-3; 9 nucleotides agree with TRBD2. The V gene end was trimmed by 9 bases and the J gene end by 1 base; junction bases not matched to a gene: 5. The CDR3 consists of 14 residues. CDR1 and CDR2 (germline): MNHNS, SASEGT. The CDR3 sequence: CASTERGGTDTQYF. The CDR3 DNA follows: TGTGCCAGTACGGAGCGGGGGGGCACAGATACGCAGTATTTT.

The J gene is TRBJ1-1, the V gene TRBV7-2; unclear D gene. Trimming shortened V by 0 bases and J by 0 bases, and 8 bases separated the two germline ends. CDR1 is SGHTA and CDR2 is FQGNSA in the germline V gene. The CDR3 length is 15 residues. The CDR3 bases are TGTGCCAGCAGCTTAGCCCCCGGGGTGAACACTGAAGCTTTCTTT. This encodes CASSLAPGVNTEAFF.

The J gene is TRBJ2-3, the V gene TRBV13; 8 bases align to TRBD1. Germline loops: CDR1 PRHDT, CDR2 FYEKMQ (reference sequence). The CDR3 covers 18 residues. With V trimmed by 2 bases and J by 6 bases, 16 bases remained unmatched. CDR3 loop: CASSLPRPGGLIVDTQYF. The DNA for the CDR3 is TGTGCCAGCAGCTTACCCAGGCCAGGGGGCCTGATCGTGGATACGCAGTATTTT.

The chain couples TRBV7-2 to TRBJ1-2; D perhaps matches TRBD1 (6 bases). This CDR3 is built from 13 residues. V was cut by 3 bases and J by 4 bases, with 9 bases left in between. Germline V gene sequence: CDR1 SGHTA, CDR2 FQGNSA. The CDR3 protein is CASSLTGIYGYTF. The DNA for the CDR3 is TGTGCCAGCAGCTTGACAGGCATCTATGGCTACACCTTC.

The V call is TRBV9, the J call TRBJ2-5; 8 bases are shared with TRBD2. V dropped 0 bases and J dropped 5; count of bases not matched to a gene: 6. Germline-derived CDR1 and CDR2 are SGDLS and YYNGEE. This CDR3 has 15 residues. The CDR3 loop reads CASSVVGTRYETQYF. The CDR3 DNA sequence: TGTGCCAGCAGCGTAGTCGGGACTAGATACGAGACCCAGTACTTC.

The V and J genes are TRBV15 and TRBJ1-6; D perhaps matches TRBD1 (6 bases). CDR1 is LNHNV, CDR2 YYDKDF, per germline (reference sequence). V lost 2 bases to trimming and J lost 12 bases, with 20 bases between them. CDR3 size: 16 residues. In DNA form, the CDR3 reads TGTGCCACCAGCAGAACGGGGGCAAAATCGGGGGGACCCCTCCACTTT. Translation: CATSRTGAKSGGPLHF.

The V call is TRBV25-1, the J call TRBJ1-4, with 8 bases fitting TRBD1. Germline CDR1 is MGHDK and CDR2 is SYGVNS. The CDR3 consists of 16 residues. V lost 2 bases to trimming and J lost 8 bases; unmatched junction nucleotides: 10. The CDR3 region has the DNA TGTGCCAGCAGTGAACCAAAGACAGGGGTAGGAGAAAAACTGTTTTTT. Translated, it gives CASSEPKTGVGEKLFF.

CDR3 nucleotide sequence: TGCGCCAGCAGAAAAAACCGGGACAGGGGTCAGGAGACCCAGTACTTC. Protein sequence: CASRKNRDRGQETQYF. The V call is TRBV5-1, the J call TRBJ2-5; 10 positions agree with TRBD1. The CDR3 loop spans 16 amino acids. Germline V CDR1 and CDR2: SGHRS, YFSETQ. V was clipped by 5 bases and J by 5 bases; unmatched bases: 12.

The gene calls are TRBV2 and TRBJ2-3; 7 bases agree with TRBD1. CDR3 size: 14 residues. Unmatched junction bases numbered 11, after V lost 10 bases and J lost 4 bases. Germline CDR1 SNHLY, CDR2 FYNNEI. CDR3 sequence: CAIPGTDMADTQYF. CDR3 coding DNA: TGTGCCATCCCCGGGACAGATATGGCAGATACGCAGTATTTT.

The rearrangement links TRBV28 to TRBJ1-4; TRBD1 matches at 10 bases. Germline-derived CDR1 and CDR2 are MDHEN and SYDVKM. The CDR3 is 15 amino acids. Trimming took 7 bases from V and 14 from J; bases not matched to a gene: 16. The chain's CDR3 is CASTSRTGGSLRLFF. CDR3 nucleotide sequence: TGTGCCAGCACCTCCCGGACAGGGGGAAGCCTAAGGCTGTTTTTT. The variable domain in full, with the rest retrieved from reference TRBV28 and TRBJ1-4, is DVKVTQSSRYLVKRTGEKVFLECVQDMDHENMFWYRQDPGLGLRLIYFSYDVKMKEKGDIPEGYSVSREKKERFSLILESASTNQTSMYLCASTSRTGGSLRLFFGSGTQLSVL.

The V gene is TRBV4-1, the J gene TRBJ2-5; perhaps TRBD1 as D (5 bases). This CDR3 spans 14 amino acids. V lost 5 bases, J lost 3 bases, and 13 bases lay in between. CDR1 is MGHRA and CDR2 is YSYEKL in the germline V gene. For the CDR3, the DNA is TGCGCCAGCAGCTACTTAGACAGAGAAGAGACCCAGTACTTC. The encoded protein is CASSYLDREETQYF.

This clone was detected only a few times. The gene calls are TRBV19 and TRBJ1-4, with 10 positions matching TRBD1. Germline lookup yields CDR1 LNHDA and CDR2 SQIVND (reference sequence). This CDR3 region has 18 residues. V lost 4 bases and J lost 8; bases outside the gene matches: 16. For the CDR3, the DNA is TGTGCCAGTAGTACCCCCGGGACAGGGGCCTTGCCGAAGGAAAAACTGTTTTTT. It specifies CASSTPGTGALPKEKLFF. The whole variable domain, filled in from reference TRBV19 and TRBJ1-4, reads DGGITQSPKYLFRKEGQNVTLSCEQNLNHDAMYWYRQDPGQGLRLIYYSQIVNDFQKGDIAEGYSVSREKKESFPLTVTSAQKNPTAFYLCASSTPGTGALPKEKLFFGSGTQLSVL.

This clone was found once. This sequence joins TRBV6-5 and TRBJ2-3; 8 nucleotides agree with TRBD2. This CDR3 region has 15 residues. Germline assignment: CDR1 MNHEY and CDR2 SVGAGI. Trimming cost V 2 bases and J 6 bases; bases outside gene matches: 7. This CDR3 reads CASSYGGGITDTQYF. CDR3 in DNA: TGTGCCAGCAGTTACGGCGGGGGGATAACGGATACGCAGTATTTT.

This clone was observed once. The V gene is TRBV9, the J gene TRBJ1-2, with D possibly TRBD1 on 5 matching bases. Between the trimmed V and J ends, which lost 1 base and 4 bases, there was a span of 17 bases. The germline V gene encodes CDR1 SGDLS and CDR2 YYNGEE. CDR3 length: 16 amino acids. The CDR3 region is CASSVNEKDTSYGYTF. The CDR3 bases are TGTGCCAGCAGCGTAAATGAAAAGGACACCTCCTATGGCTACACCTTC.

V and J are TRBV4-2 and TRBJ2-2; TRBD2 is a possible D gene (6 bases). The germline V gene has CDR1 LGHNA and CDR2 YNFKEQ. V lost 0 bases to trimming and J lost 3 bases, with 11 bases between them. This CDR3 has 16 residues. CDR3 sequence reads: CASSQDTGEDTGELFF. The CDR3 DNA reads as TGTGCCAGCAGCCAAGATACGGGGGAGGACACCGGGGAGCTGTTTTTT.

This clone was recorded once. V usage is TRBV11-1 and J usage is TRBJ2-4; the D gene is possibly TRBD1 (5 bases). The germline V gene encodes CDR1 SGHAT and CDR2 FQDESV (reference sequence). CDR3 length: 15 amino acids. V lost 5 bases and J lost 2, with 13 bases in between. This chain's CDR3 is CASSTRQLSKNIQYF. The CDR3 DNA follows: TGTGCCAGCAGCACCCGACAGCTTTCCAAAAACATTCAGTACTTC.

This clone was detected once. The chain recombines TRBV28 with TRBJ2-7, with a possible D match to TRBD2 (7 bases). The CDR3 is 15 amino acids. Germline V CDR1 and CDR2: MDHEN, SYDVKM. Trimming removed 3 bases from V and 0 bases from J, with 12 bases in between. CDR3 nucleotides: TGTGCCAGCAGTTTTCTGGGGGGGCCCTCCTACGAGCAGTACTTC. It codes for CASSFLGGPSYEQYF.

The rearrangement joins TRBV4-2 to TRBJ2-7; 10 bases are a match to TRBD1. Losses at the gene ends were 1 base for V and 1 base for J; bases not matched to a gene: 1. Per germline, CDR1 LGHNA and CDR2 YNFKEQ. The CDR3 loop spans 15 amino acids. Here the CDR3 reads CASSQGGQGSYEQYF. The CDR3 DNA reads as TGTGCCAGCAGCCAAGGGGGACAGGGGTCCTACGAGCAGTACTTC.

The rearrangement links TRBV6-1 to TRBJ1-5; no definite D call. CDR3 length: 13 amino acids. Germline CDR1 MNHNS, CDR2 SASEGT. The ends were cut back, 5 bases at V and 2 bases at J, with 7 bases in the middle. The CDR3 DNA reads TGTGCCAGCAGTACGAGGGGCAATCAGCCCCAGCATTTT. Translation gives CASSTRGNQPQHF.

This chain links TRBV7-3 with TRBJ2-3; TRBD2 aligns across 15 bases. The length of the CDR3 is 15 residues. Per germline, CDR1 SGHTA and CDR2 FQGTGA. The V gene end was trimmed by 5 bases and the J gene end by 7 bases; junction bases not matched to a gene: 4. The CDR3 DNA follows: TGTGCCAGCAGCAGGACTAGCGGGGGGGCTTATACGCAGTATTTT. Amino acids: CASSRTSGGAYTQYF.

With regard to this clone: Within the sample, other DNA sequences also encode this same CDR3. The chain recombines TRBV5-4 with TRBJ2-1; tentatively, D is TRBD1 (5 bases). V was clipped by 2 bases and J by 4 bases, with 7 bases between them. The CDR3 contains 13 residues. Per the germline V gene, CDR1 is SGHNT and CDR2 is YYREEE (reference sequence). The chain's CDR3 is CASSFQGYNEQFF. The CDR3, as DNA: TGTGCCAGCAGCTTTCAGGGTTACAATGAGCAGTTCTTC.

The chain links TRBV7-9 to TRBJ2-5; the D is unclear. Germline CDR1 SEHNR, CDR2 FQNEAQ (reference sequence). The V gene lost 5 bases and the J gene lost 4 bases, with 2 bases spanning the gap. CDR3 length equals 10 residues. CDR3 residues: CASSRETQYF. For the CDR3, the DNA is TGTGCCAGCAGCCGAGAGACCCAGTACTTC.